One and the same sample provided the 10 T cell receptor beta chains below, sequenced in a study of T cells in narcolepsy. Profiled with immunoSEQ multiplex PCR; TCRdb holds only in-frame clones, not every one. This sample yields around 30,000 clones, of which about 80% are seen a single time; more than 0.9% belongs to the top ten. Sequencing was done on a sample of CD45RA- memory CD4+ T cells from PBMCs. Receptor source: a human donor with narcolepsy.

This CDR3 is CACQTGPGANVLTF. CDR3 nucleotides: TGCGCCTGCCAAACAGGACCTGGGGCCAACGTCCTGACTTTC. The rearrangement uses TRBV5-1 and TRBJ2-6, with a tentative D call TRBD1 (5 bases). Germline CDR1 is SGHRS and CDR2 is YFSETQ. The CDR3 covers 14 residues. The V end lost 10 bases, the J end lost 2 bases, and 13 bases lay between the germline ends.

This chain uses TRBV6-5 with TRBJ1-1; 8 bases align to TRBD1. Trimming took 6 bases from V and 5 from J; bases not matched to a gene: 8. Germline V gene sequence: CDR1 MNHEY, CDR2 SVGAGI. CDR3 length: 14 residues. The CDR3 DNA is TGTGCCAGCAGGCAGGGGGCGTCTGGGACTGAAGCTTTCTTT. It translates to CASRQGASGTEAFF.

The CDR3 DNA sequence: TGTGCCAGCAGTGACTTAGGGACCGGGGAGCTGTTTTTT. Translating gives CASSDLGTGELFF. The chain links TRBV6-4 to TRBJ2-2; D remains ambiguous. V lost 1 base and J lost 5, with 5 bases in between. Germline V gives CDR1 MRHNA, CDR2 SNTAGT. The CDR3 runs to 13 residues.

The chain uses TRBV19 and TRBJ1-5; D not certain. The V end lost 0 bases, the J end lost 5 bases, and 11 bases lay between the germline ends. This CDR3 contains 15 residues. From germline, CDR1 is LNHDA and CDR2 SQIVND (reference sequence). The CDR3 bases are TGTGCCAGTAGTATAGATCATGGGGTAGATCAGCCCCAGCATTTT. It codes for CASSIDHGVDQPQHF.

The chain is built from TRBV27 and TRBJ1-6; D remains unclear. The CDR3 covers 13 residues. V was pared by 11 bases and J by 3 bases, with 11 bases between. The V gene's germline CDR1 is MNHEY and CDR2 SMNVEV (reference sequence). CDR3: CASGPYYNSPLHF. The CDR3 nucleotides are TGTGCCTCCGGGCCTTACTATAATTCACCCCTCCACTTT.

The V and J genes are TRBV9 and TRBJ2-3, with unresolved D. V gave up 3 bases and J gave up 6 bases, with 11 bases separating them. The CDR3 covers 13 residues. Germline CDR1 reads SGDLS; CDR2 reads YYNGEE. CDR3 in amino acids: CASSGVMWDTQYF. The CDR3 DNA follows: TGTGCCAGCAGCGGAGTTATGTGGGATACGCAGTATTTT.

This clone was counted a single time. The chain recombines TRBV10-3 with TRBJ2-5, with 8 bases fitting TRBD2. The trim removed 2 bases at V and 0 bases at J, leaving 5 bases unmatched. This CDR3 has 16 residues. Germline CDR1 is ENHRY and CDR2 is SYGVKD. CDR3 protein: CAISEGIAGNQETQYF. The CDR3 coding sequence is TGTGCCATCAGTGAGGGCATAGCGGGGAACCAAGAGACCCAGTACTTC.

The V and J genes are TRBV25-1 and TRBJ1-1; 10 bases line up with TRBD1. J lost 1 base, V lost 4 bases, and 12 bases had no gene match. CDR1 MGHDK and CDR2 SYGVNS come from the germline V gene. The length of the CDR3 is 18 residues. The CDR3 DNA reads TGTGCCAGCAGTGGGGGACAGGGGACAGGGGTTCGGAACACTGAAGCTTTCTTT. It is translated as CASSGGQGTGVRNTEAFF. Full variable domain (outside the CDR3, taken from reference TRBV25-1 and TRBJ1-1): EADIYQTPRYLVIGTGKKITLECSQTMGHDKMYWYQQDPGMELHLIHYSYGVNSTEKGDLSSESTVSRIRTEHFPLTLESARPSHTSQYLCASSGGQGTGVRNTEAFFGQGTRLTVV.

V usage is TRBV19 and J usage is TRBJ1-2; possible D gene TRBD1, 5 bases. The CDR3 runs 13 residues. Trimming took off 0 bases at V and 4 bases at J, with 6 bases between the two ends. The V gene's germline CDR1 is LNHDA and CDR2 SQIVND (reference sequence). CDR3 region: CASSIETVYGYTF. For the CDR3, the DNA is TGTGCCAGTAGTATAGAGACAGTCTATGGCTACACCTTC.

The chain joins TRBV6-1 to TRBJ2-1; a possible D gene is TRBD1 (7 bases). This CDR3 is 15 amino acids long. The V gene lost 6 bases and the J gene lost 8 bases, with 20 bases spanning the gap. Looked up from germline, CDR1 is MNHNS and CDR2 is SASEGT. CDR3 coding DNA: TGTGCCAGCAGGAATAGGAGGGGGCGAGGGGATGAGCAGTTCTTC. It translates to CASRNRRGRGDEQFF.